A selection of T cell receptor beta chains follows, all from one sample in a study of blood T cells in healthy people across ages. TCRdb re-derived calls from the 5' RACE reads in MiXCR, one entry per CDR3 protein. The sample lists 1.5 million to 2 million distinct CDR3 sequences, roughly 28% occurring once. Sequencing was done on a sample of blood. These receptor sequences come from a woman in her 30s in good health. The CDR3 runs from the conserved cysteine through the conserved F or W. The D gene is left open where the match is weak. A clone size is listed for some rows: how often the clone was seen (once, few, many), or a class if it is expanded.

CSVDRTDGGTEAFF,TGCAGCGTCGACAGAACGGATGGGGGCACTGAAGCTTTCTTT,.,TRBV29-1,TRBJ1-1,.
CASSLLRGTNEQYF,TGCGCCAGCAGCTTGCTTAGGGGGACCAACGAGCAGTACTTC,.,TRBV5-1,TRBJ2-7,.
CSARADRVDYGYTF,TGCAGTGCTAGAGCTGACAGGGTGGACTATGGCTACACCTTC,TRBD1,TRBV20-1,TRBJ1-2,few
CASSPRRGQGQPQHF,TGTGCCAGCAGCCCAAGGAGAGGGCAAGGTCAGCCCCAGCATTTT,.,TRBV3-1,TRBJ1-5,.
CASSSLAGSLNEQFF,TGTGCCAGCAGCTCCCTTGCGGGGTCATTGAATGAGCAGTTCTTC,.,TRBV5-6,TRBJ2-1,few
CASSQGRRDGSRQYF,TGTGCCAGCAGCCAAGGTCGCCGGGACGGGAGCAGGCAGTACTTC,.,TRBV3-1,TRBJ2-7,many
CAGSLVYSNQPQHF,TGTGCCGGCAGCTTGGTCTATAGCAATCAGCCCCAGCATTTT,.,TRBV3-1,TRBJ1-5,.
CASSLEGGGIYNEQFF,TGTGCCAGCAGCTTAGAGGGCGGAGGGATCTACAATGAGCAGTTCTTC,.,TRBV11-3,TRBJ2-1,.
CASSWRGTGRYNEQFF,TGTGCCAGCAGTTGGCGTGGGACAGGGAGGTACAATGAGCAGTTCTTC,TRBD1,TRBV27,TRBJ2-1,many
CASSFIGLGDGYTF,TGTGCCAGCAGCTTCATAGGTTTGGGTGACGGCTACACCTTC,.,TRBV5-5,TRBJ1-2,.
CSAGYRGDYDYTF,TGCAGTGCGGGCTACAGGGGGGACTATGACTACACCTTC,TRBD1,TRBV20-1,TRBJ1-2,.
CASSFRLAGGNNEQYF,TGTGCCAGCAGCTTTCGACTAGCGGGGGGCAACAATGAGCAGTACTTC,TRBD2,TRBV9,TRBJ2-7,.